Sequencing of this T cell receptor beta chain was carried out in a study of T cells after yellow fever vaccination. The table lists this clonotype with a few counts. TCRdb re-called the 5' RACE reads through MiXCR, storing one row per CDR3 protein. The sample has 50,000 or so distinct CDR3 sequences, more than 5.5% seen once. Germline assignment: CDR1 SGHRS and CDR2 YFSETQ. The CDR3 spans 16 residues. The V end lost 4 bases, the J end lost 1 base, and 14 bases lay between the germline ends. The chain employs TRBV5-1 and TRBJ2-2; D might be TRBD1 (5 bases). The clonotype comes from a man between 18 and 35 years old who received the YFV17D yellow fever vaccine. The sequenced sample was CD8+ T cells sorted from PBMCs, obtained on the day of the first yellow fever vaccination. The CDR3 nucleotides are TGCGCCAGCAGCCGAGAAGGGGCTCGGAACACCGGGGAGCTGTTTTTT. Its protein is CASSREGARNTGELFF. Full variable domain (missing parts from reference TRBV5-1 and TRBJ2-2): KAGVTQTPRYLIKTRGQQVTLSCSPISGHRSVSWYQQTPGQGLQFLFEYFSETQRNKGNFPGRFSGRQFSNSRSEMNVSTLELGDSALYLCASSREGARNTGELFFGEGSRLTVL.